A selection of T cell receptor beta chains follows, all from one sample in a study of persistence of HIV-infected CD4 T cells. Method: immunoSEQ multiplex PCR; TCRdb's copy keeps in-frame clones and lacks some. The repertoire consists of a few thousand clones, with approximately 63% occurring once and the leading ten covering approximately 37%. For these TCRs, the target antigens are not known. This material consisted of CD4+ T cells sorted from PBMCs after approximately 19-hour stimulation, taken from a patient who received antiretroviral therapy. Receptor source: an adult man with HIV who was CMV-seropositive. CDR3s include the opening cysteine and the closing phenylalanine or tryptophan. Fields, in order: V gene, D gene, clone size, J gene, CDR3 protein, CDR3 DNA. A D gene is named only where the DNA matches it firmly. The size of a clone is reported for some rows only, either as once, few or many, or as a class for expanded clones.

v_gene: TRBV18
d_gene: NA
abundance: NA
j_gene: TRBJ1-1
CDR3aa: CASSPYRDLNTEAFF
CDR3nt: TGTGCCAGCTCACCTTACAGGGATTTGAACACTGAAGCTTTCTTT

v_gene: TRBV27
d_gene: NA
abundance: NA
j_gene: TRBJ1-4
CDR3aa: CATKRRMDTNEKLFF
CDR3nt: TGTGCCACGAAGCGGAGGATGGATACTAATGAAAAACTGTTTTTT

v_gene: TRBV5-6
d_gene: NA
abundance: NA
j_gene: TRBJ1-1
CDR3aa: CASSLAPGRNTEAFF
CDR3nt: TGTGCCAGCAGCTTGGCTCCGGGACGGAACACTGAAGCTTTCTTT

v_gene: TRBV7-2
d_gene: NA
abundance: NA
j_gene: TRBJ1-1
CDR3aa: CASSYRTLPNTEAFF
CDR3nt: TGTGCCAGCAGCTATAGGACGCTCCCTAACACTGAAGCTTTCTTT

v_gene: TRBV5-6
d_gene: NA
abundance: few
j_gene: TRBJ2-7
CDR3aa: CASSRWTGYEQYF
CDR3nt: TGTGCCAGCAGCCGATGGACGGGCTACGAGCAGTACTTC

v_gene: TRBV28
d_gene: TRBD1
abundance: NA
j_gene: TRBJ1-1
CDR3aa: CASSYDRVNTEAFF
CDR3nt: TGTGCCAGCAGTTACGACAGGGTGAACACTGAAGCTTTCTTT

v_gene: TRBV10-3
d_gene: NA
abundance: few
j_gene: TRBJ2-5
CDR3aa: CAISQNGETQYF
CDR3nt: TGTGCCATAAGTCAAAACGGGGAGACCCAGTACTTC

v_gene: TRBV7-9
d_gene: TRBD2
abundance: NA
j_gene: TRBJ2-3
CDR3aa: CASSLGVAGVTDTQYF
CDR3nt: TGTGCCAGCAGCTTAGGGGTAGCGGGGGTTACAGATACGCAGTATTTT

v_gene: TRBV12-3/TRBV12-4
d_gene: NA
abundance: NA
j_gene: TRBJ2-7
CDR3aa: CASVQEGEQYF
CDR3nt: TGTGCCAGCGTTCAAGAAGGCGAGCAGTACTTC

v_gene: TRBV14
d_gene: NA
abundance: few
j_gene: TRBJ1-5
CDR3aa: CASSSDRNQPQHF
CDR3nt: TGTGCCAGCAGCTCCGACAGAAATCAGCCCCAGCATTTT

v_gene: TRBV24-1
d_gene: NA
abundance: NA
j_gene: TRBJ2-3
CDR3aa: CATSDLNQYTQYF
CDR3nt: TGTGCCACCAGTGATTTGAATCAGTATACGCAGTATTTT

v_gene: TRBV13
d_gene: NA
abundance: few
j_gene: TRBJ2-1
CDR3aa: CASSLKGRPQGRGNEQFF
CDR3nt: TGTGCCAGCAGCTTAAAGGGGCGGCCTCAGGGTAGGGGGAATGAGCAGTTCTTC

v_gene: TRBV29-1
d_gene: TRBD1
abundance: NA
j_gene: TRBJ2-6
CDR3aa: CSVEDLMDRTVSGANVLTF
CDR3nt: TGCAGCGTTGAAGACCTTATGGACAGGACCGTCTCTGGGGCCAACGTCCTGACTTTC

v_gene: TRBV5-1
d_gene: NA
abundance: NA
j_gene: TRBJ2-3
CDR3aa: CASSWGTASTDTQYF
CDR3nt: TGCGCCAGCAGCTGGGGAACGGCTAGCACAGATACGCAGTATTTT

v_gene: TRBV30
d_gene: NA
abundance: NA
j_gene: TRBJ2-7
CDR3aa: CAWSATGYEQYF
CDR3nt: TGTGCCTGGAGTGCCACAGGGTACGAGCAGTACTTC

v_gene: TRBV25-1
d_gene: TRBD1
abundance: once
j_gene: TRBJ2-2
CDR3aa: CASRRQGAGTGELFF
CDR3nt: TGTGCCAGCAGACGACAGGGGGCAGGCACCGGGGAGCTGTTTTTT

v_gene: TRBV2
d_gene: NA
abundance: NA
j_gene: TRBJ2-7
CDR3aa: CASSEAAGYEQYF
CDR3nt: TGTGCCAGCAGTGAAGCGGCAGGCTACGAGCAGTACTTC

v_gene: TRBV3-1/TRBV3-2
d_gene: NA
abundance: NA
j_gene: TRBJ1-5
CDR3aa: CASSQGVNNQPQHF
CDR3nt: TGTGCCAGCAGCCAAGGGGTAAACAATCAGCCCCAGCATTTT

v_gene: TRBV9
d_gene: NA
abundance: NA
j_gene: TRBJ1-3
CDR3aa: CASSVAASSGNTIYF
CDR3nt: TGTGCCAGCAGCGTAGCGGCCAGCTCTGGAAACACCATATATTTT

v_gene: TRBV10-3
d_gene: NA
abundance: NA
j_gene: TRBJ1-1
CDR3aa: CAISDMTTWGKVTEAFF
CDR3nt: TGTGCCATCAGTGATATGACCACGTGGGGGAAGGTGACTGAAGCTTTCTTT

v_gene: TRBV2
d_gene: TRBD1
abundance: medium-sized
j_gene: TRBJ2-4
CDR3aa: CASFSGTGVSIQYF
CDR3nt: TGTGCCAGCTTCTCCGGGACAGGGGTTAGCATTCAGTACTTC